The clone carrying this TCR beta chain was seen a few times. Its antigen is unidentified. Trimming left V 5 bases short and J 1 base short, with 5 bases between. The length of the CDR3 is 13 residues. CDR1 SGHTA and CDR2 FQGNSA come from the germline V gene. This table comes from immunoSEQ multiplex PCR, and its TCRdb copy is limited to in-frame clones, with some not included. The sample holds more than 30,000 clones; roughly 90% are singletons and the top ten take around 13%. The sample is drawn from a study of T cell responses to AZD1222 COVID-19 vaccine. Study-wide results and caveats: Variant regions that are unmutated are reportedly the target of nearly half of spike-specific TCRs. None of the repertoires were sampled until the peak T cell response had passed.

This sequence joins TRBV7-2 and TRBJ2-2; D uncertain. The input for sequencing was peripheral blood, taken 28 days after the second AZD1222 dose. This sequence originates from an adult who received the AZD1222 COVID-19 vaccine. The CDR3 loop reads CASSERNTGELFF. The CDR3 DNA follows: TGTGCCAGCAGCGAACGGAACACCGGGGAGCTGTTTTTT.